This T cell receptor beta chain was captured by sequencing in a study of cytomegalovirus exposure and HLA in healthy donors. Study-wide findings and caveats: The tendency of first-cohort TCR clusters to co-occur in the roughly 130 validation repertoires was the finding of a later analysis.

The germline V gene has CDR1 MNHEY and CDR2 SMNVEV (reference sequence). V gave up 6 bases and J gave up 0 bases, with 9 bases separating them. The length of the CDR3 is 14 residues. Profiling relied on immunoSEQ multiplex PCR, and the TCRdb table lists in-frame clones only, not all of them. The repertoire includes 220,000 or so clones, around 90% of them detected once, and roughly 1% sits in the top ten. Of note for this clone: Its target is not known.

This sequence originates from a woman between 18 and 30 years old in good health and CMV-seronegative. The source material was PBMCs. The J gene is TRBJ1-5, the V gene TRBV27; no clear D. CDR3 sequence: CASSLPGSNQPQHF. CDR3 in DNA: TGTGCCAGCAGCCTGCCCGGTAGCAATCAGCCCCAGCATTTT.